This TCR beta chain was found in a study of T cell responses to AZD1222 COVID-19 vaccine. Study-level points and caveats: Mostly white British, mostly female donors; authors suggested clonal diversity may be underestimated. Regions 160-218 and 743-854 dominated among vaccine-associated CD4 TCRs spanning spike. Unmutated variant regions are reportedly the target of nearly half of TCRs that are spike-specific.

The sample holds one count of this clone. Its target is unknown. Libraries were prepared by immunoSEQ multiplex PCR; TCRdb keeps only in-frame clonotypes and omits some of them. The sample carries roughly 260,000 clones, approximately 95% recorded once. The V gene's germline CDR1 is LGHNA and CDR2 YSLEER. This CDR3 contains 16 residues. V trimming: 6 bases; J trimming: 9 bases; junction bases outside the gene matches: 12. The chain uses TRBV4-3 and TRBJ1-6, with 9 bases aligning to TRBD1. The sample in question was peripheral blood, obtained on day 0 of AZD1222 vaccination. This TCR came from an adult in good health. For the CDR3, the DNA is TGCGCCAGCAGGCGCGCCGGGGGACAGGGAGGTTCACCCCTCCACTTT. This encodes CASRRAGGQGGSPLHF.